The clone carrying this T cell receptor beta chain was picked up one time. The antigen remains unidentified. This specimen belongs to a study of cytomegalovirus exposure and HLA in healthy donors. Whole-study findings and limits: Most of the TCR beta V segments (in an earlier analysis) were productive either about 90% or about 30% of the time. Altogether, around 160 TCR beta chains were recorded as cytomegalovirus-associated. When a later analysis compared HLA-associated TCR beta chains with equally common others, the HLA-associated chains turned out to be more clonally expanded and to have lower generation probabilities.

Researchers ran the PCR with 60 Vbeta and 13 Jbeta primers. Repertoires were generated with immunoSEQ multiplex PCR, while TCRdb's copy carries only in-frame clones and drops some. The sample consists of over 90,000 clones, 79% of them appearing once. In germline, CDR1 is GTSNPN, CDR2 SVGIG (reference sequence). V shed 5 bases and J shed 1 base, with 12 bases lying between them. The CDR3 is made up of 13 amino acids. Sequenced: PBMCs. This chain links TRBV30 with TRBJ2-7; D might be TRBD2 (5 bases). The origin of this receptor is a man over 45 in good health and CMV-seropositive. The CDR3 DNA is TGTGCCTGGTCATCCGGGGTATCCTACGAGCAGTACTTC. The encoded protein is CAWSSGVSYEQYF.